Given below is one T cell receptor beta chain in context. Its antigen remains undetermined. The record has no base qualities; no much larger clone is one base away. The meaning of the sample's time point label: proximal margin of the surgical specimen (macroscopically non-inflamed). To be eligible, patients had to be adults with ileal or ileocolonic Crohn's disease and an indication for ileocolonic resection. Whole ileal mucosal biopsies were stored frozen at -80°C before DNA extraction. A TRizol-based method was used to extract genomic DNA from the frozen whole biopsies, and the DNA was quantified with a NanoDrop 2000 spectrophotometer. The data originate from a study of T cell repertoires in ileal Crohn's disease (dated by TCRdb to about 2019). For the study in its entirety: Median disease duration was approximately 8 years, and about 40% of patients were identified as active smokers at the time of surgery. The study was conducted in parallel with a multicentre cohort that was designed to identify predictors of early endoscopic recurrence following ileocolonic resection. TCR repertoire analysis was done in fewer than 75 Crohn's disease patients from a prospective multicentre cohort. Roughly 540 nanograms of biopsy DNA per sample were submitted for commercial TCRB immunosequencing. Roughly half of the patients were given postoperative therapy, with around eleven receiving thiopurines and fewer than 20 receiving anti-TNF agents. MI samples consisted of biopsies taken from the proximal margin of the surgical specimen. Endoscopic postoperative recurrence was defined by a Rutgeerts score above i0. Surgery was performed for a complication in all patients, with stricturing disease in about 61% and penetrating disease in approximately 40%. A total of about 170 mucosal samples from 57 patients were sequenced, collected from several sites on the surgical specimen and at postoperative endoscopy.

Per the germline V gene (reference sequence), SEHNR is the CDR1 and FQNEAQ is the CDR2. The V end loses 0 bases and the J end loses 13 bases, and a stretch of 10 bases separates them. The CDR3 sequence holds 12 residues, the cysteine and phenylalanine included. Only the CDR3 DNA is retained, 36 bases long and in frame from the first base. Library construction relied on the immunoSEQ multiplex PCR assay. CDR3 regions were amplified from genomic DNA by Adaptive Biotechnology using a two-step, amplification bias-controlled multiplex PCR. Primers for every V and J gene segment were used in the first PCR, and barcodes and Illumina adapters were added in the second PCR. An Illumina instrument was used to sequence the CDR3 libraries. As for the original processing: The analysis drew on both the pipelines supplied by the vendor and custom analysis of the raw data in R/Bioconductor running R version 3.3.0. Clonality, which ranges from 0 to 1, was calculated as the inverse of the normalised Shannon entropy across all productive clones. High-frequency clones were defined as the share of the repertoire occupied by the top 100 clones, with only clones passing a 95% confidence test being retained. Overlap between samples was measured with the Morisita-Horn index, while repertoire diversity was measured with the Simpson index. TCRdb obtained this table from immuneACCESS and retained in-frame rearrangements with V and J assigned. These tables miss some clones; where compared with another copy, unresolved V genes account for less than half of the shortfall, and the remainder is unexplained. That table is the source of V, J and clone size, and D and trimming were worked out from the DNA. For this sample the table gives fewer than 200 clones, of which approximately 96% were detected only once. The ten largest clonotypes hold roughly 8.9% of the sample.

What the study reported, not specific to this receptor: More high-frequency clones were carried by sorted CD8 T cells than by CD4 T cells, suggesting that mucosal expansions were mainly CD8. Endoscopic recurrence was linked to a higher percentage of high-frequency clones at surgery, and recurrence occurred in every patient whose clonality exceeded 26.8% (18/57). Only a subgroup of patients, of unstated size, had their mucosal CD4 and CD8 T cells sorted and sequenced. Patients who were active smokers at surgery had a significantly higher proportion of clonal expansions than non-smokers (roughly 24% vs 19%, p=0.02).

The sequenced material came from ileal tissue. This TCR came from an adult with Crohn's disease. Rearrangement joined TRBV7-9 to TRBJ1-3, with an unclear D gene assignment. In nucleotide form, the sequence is TGTGCCAGCAGCTTAGCCTCCCGGGCTATATATTTT. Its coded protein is CASSLASRAIYF.